This TCR beta chain was captured by sequencing in a study of shared clonotypes between healthy human individuals. Study findings and constraints: Memory subsets had estimated richness that was generally smaller than that of naive subsets. Across a handful of donors, naive CD4 shared 5% to 6.5%, naive CD8 about 3.2%, memory CD4 roughly 2.2%, memory CD8 under 0.5%. Sampling involved blood alone; tissue repertoires likely differ.

This CDR3 region has 16 residues. CDR1 and CDR2 (germline): SSHAT, FNYEAQ (reference sequence). Sequenced by immunoSEQ multiplex PCR; TCRdb stores in-frame clones only, minus some. The sample contains millions of clones, approximately 94% of which appear only once. There were no recent acute infections or vaccinations among the donors, who were healthy HIV-negative adults. Of note for this clone: No antigen is known for it. A read error may produce the germline difference seen at one junction end.

Material: naive CD4+ T cells sorted from blood. As for subset: CD45RA+ positively selected. The V gene is TRBV7-7, the J gene TRBJ1-5; D ambiguous. The clonotype comes from a man between 18 and 29 years old in good health. In DNA form, the CDR3 reads TGTGCTAGCAGCCCGACTGGGCAGCCAGACAATCAGCCCCAGCATTTT. Amino acids: CASSPTGQPDNQPQHF.